What follows are 32 T cell receptor beta chains derived from one specimen sequenced in a study of long-term antiretroviral therapy in people with HIV. They ran version v3.0 of the immunoSEQ assay at survey level. Using immunoSEQ multiplex PCR, the repertoire was profiled, and TCRdb retains in-frame clones only, with some absent. The data contain about 35,000 clones, 65% to 75% of them singletons. Specimen: unsorted PBMCs, collected 3 years after starting antiretroviral therapy. These TCRs come from a man in his fifties or sixties with HIV.

The rearrangement links TRBV7-2 to TRBJ1-3; TRBD1 might be the D (6 bases). Germline V lookup: CDR1 SGHTA, CDR2 FQGNSA. This CDR3 spans 13 amino acids. The ends were cut back, 11 bases at V and 4 bases at J, with 15 bases in the middle. The CDR3 region is CAGRRGGGNTIYF. CDR3 in DNA: TGTGCCGGCCGAAGGGGGGGAGGAAACACCATATATTTT.

This chain uses TRBV2 with TRBJ2-6; D perhaps matches TRBD1 (5 bases). Germline V gives CDR1 SNHLY, CDR2 FYNNEI. The V end was cut by 3 bases, the J end by 2 bases, with 17 bases between. This CDR3 spans 18 amino acids. Here the CDR3 DNA reads TGTGCCAGCAGTGATGGGCAGGGAAGGAAGGCTGGGGCCAACGTCCTGACTTTC. Protein sequence: CASSDGQGRKAGANVLTF.

The V gene is TRBV28, the J gene TRBJ2-7; a possible D gene is TRBD2 (7 bases). CDR3 length: 14 amino acids. Germline CDR1 MDHEN, CDR2 SYDVKM. V was clipped by 4 bases and J by 4 bases, with 14 bases between them. The CDR3: CASSSLRGAYEQYF. The CDR3 DNA is TGTGCCAGCAGTTCACTCCGGGGGGCGTACGAGCAGTACTTC. The full variable domain, with the rest looked up from reference TRBV28 and TRBJ2-7, is DVKVTQSSRYLVKRTGEKVFLECVQDMDHENMFWYRQDPGLGLRLIYFSYDVKMKEKGDIPEGYSVSREKKERFSLILESASTNQTSMYLCASSSLRGAYEQYFGPGTRLTVT.

The chain couples TRBV5-4 to TRBJ1-2, with 8 positions matching TRBD1. Unmatched junction bases numbered 3, after V lost 0 bases and J lost 5 bases. Looked up from germline, CDR1 is SGHNT and CDR2 is YYREEE (reference sequence). This CDR3 has 14 residues. CDR3 in DNA: TGTGCCAGCAGCTTGGCAGGGGGCAGGTATGGCTACACCTTC. Translation gives CASSLAGGRYGYTF.

This chain links TRBV18 with TRBJ2-2, with 8 bases lining up with TRBD1. The V segment lost 0 bases and the J segment 5 bases; nucleotides outside the gene matches: 8. CDR1 and CDR2 from the germline V gene are KGHSH and LQKENI. The CDR3 runs 17 residues. The CDR3 reads CASSPPGRGPGTGELFF. CDR3 nucleotides: TGTGCCAGCTCACCACCGGGCAGGGGGCCAGGTACCGGGGAGCTGTTTTTT.

The chain recombines TRBV4-3 with TRBJ2-3; 7 bases agree with TRBD2. Trimming removed 1 base from V and 4 bases from J; junction bases left unmatched: 20. CDR3 length: 20 amino acids. Germline values: CDR1 LGHNA, CDR2 YSLEER. CDR3 DNA sequence: TGCGCCAGCAGCCAAGTAATCCCGGGGGGAGGACCCACACACTCAGATACGCAGTATTTT. It encodes CASSQVIPGGGPTHSDTQYF.

The rearrangement links TRBV6-5 to TRBJ2-1; 9 nucleotides align to TRBD1. CDR3 length equals 14 residues. Germline V gene sequence: CDR1 MNHEY, CDR2 SVGAGI. Losses at the gene ends were 5 bases for V and 6 bases for J; bases not matched to a gene: 5. Here the CDR3 DNA reads TGTGCCAGCAGTGCCGGGACAGGGCCCAATGAGCAGTTCTTC. It translates to CASSAGTGPNEQFF.

The table lists this clone with a count of one. The V call is TRBV19, the J call TRBJ2-3; no clear D. V lost 6 bases, J lost 5 bases, and 12 bases lay in between. Germline CDR1 and CDR2: LNHDA and SQIVND (reference sequence). The CDR3 spans 13 residues. CDR3 bases: TGTGCCAGTAGCGGCCCGAGTAGAGATACGCAGTATTTT. Translated, it gives CASSGPSRDTQYF.

The gene calls are TRBV11-1 and TRBJ2-2; D uncertain. This CDR3 is 13 amino acids long. The V end was cut by 3 bases, the J end by 5 bases, with 7 bases between. Germline-derived CDR1 and CDR2 are SGHAT and FQDESV (reference sequence). CDR3 protein: CASSFPWTGELFF. In DNA, the CDR3 is TGTGCCAGCAGCTTCCCATGGACCGGGGAGCTGTTTTTT.

The rearrangement joins TRBV6-1 to TRBJ2-7; 7 nucleotides match TRBD2. CDR3 size: 15 residues. V lost 1 base and J lost 3; bases outside the gene matches: 6. Germline CDR1 reads MNHNS; CDR2 reads SASEGT. The CDR3 DNA sequence: TGTGCCAGCAGTGAAGGGTCAGCGGGAAGCTACGAGCAGTACTTC. As protein: CASSEGSAGSYEQYF.

This clone was seen a handful of times. The junction and the germline gene differ at one end; a read error may be behind it. DNA for the CDR3: TGTGCCAGCAGTCCGCGGGTTCCTTTC. Its translation is CASSPRVPF. This chain links TRBV27 with TRBJ2-3, with D maybe TRBD2 (5 bases). The germline CDR1 and CDR2 sequences are MNHEY and SMNVEV (reference sequence). The CDR3 is 9 residues long.

This chain links TRBV18 with TRBJ2-5; D remains ambiguous. Germline-derived CDR1 and CDR2 are KGHSH and LQKENI. V lost 0 bases and J 5 bases, leaving 10 bases between the germline ends. The CDR3 has 14 residues. DNA of the CDR3: TGTGCCAGCTCACCACCCGGGTTTAGGGAGACCCAGTACTTC. It codes for CASSPPGFRETQYF.

The chain has TRBV18 and TRBJ2-3; unclear D gene. Germline V gene data show CDR1 as KGHSH and CDR2 as LQKENI. Trimming stripped 3 bases from V and 0 bases from J, with 7 bases between. This CDR3 contains 14 residues. This CDR3 reads CASSPGRSTDTQYF. CDR3 in DNA: TGTGCCAGCTCACCCGGGCGTAGCACAGATACGCAGTATTTT.

This sequence joins TRBV18 and TRBJ2-1, with TRBD2 matching 8 bases. CDR3 size: 16 residues. The germline V gene encodes CDR1 KGHSH and CDR2 LQKENI. Trimming removed 5 bases from V and 3 bases from J; junction bases left unmatched: 9. For the CDR3, the DNA is TGTGCCAGCTCAGCCCCACTAGCGGAACACTACAATGAGCAGTTCTTC. Protein: CASSAPLAEHYNEQFF.

The chain carries TRBV7-6 and TRBJ2-5; perhaps TRBD1 as D (6 bases). V lost 4 bases and J 4 bases, leaving 13 bases between the germline ends. Germline V CDR1 and CDR2: SGHVS, FNYEAQ. The CDR3 covers 14 residues. The CDR3 region has the DNA TGTGCCAGCAGCTCACAGGGATGGGCAGAGACCCAGTACTTC. Its translation is CASSSQGWAETQYF.

The rearrangement joins TRBV7-2 to TRBJ1-5, with unresolved D. CDR3 length: 13 amino acids. Germline CDR1 is SGHTA and CDR2 is FQGNSA. V was trimmed by 5 bases and J by 4 bases, leaving 9 bases between them. CDR3 residues: CASSPTQNQPQHF. The DNA of the CDR3 is TGTGCCAGCAGCCCCACTCAAAATCAGCCCCAGCATTTT.

This chain links TRBV28 with TRBJ2-1; TRBD2 matches 10 bases. The CDR3 sequence is 17 residues long. Trimming at V came to 5 bases and at J to 9 bases, leaving 16 bases not matched to a gene. Looked up from germline, CDR1 is MDHEN and CDR2 is SYDVKM. CDR3 nucleotides: TGTGCCAGCAGTCCCTTCTCCGGGACTAGCGAATTCTTTGAGCAGTTCTTC. This sequence encodes CASSPFSGTSEFFEQFF.

The CDR3 loop reads CASGWGANQPQHF. The CDR3, as DNA: TGTGCCAGCGGGTGGGGGGCTAATCAGCCCCAGCATTTT. This chain uses TRBV7-6 with TRBJ1-5; a possible D gene is TRBD1 (6 bases). The CDR3 has 13 amino acids. With 8 bases removed from V and 4 bases from J, the gap between germline ends came to 12 bases. Germline V gene data show CDR1 as SGHVS and CDR2 as FNYEAQ.

The chain links TRBV6-5 to TRBJ2-3; weak D call: TRBD2 (7 bases). CDR1 MNHEY and CDR2 SVGAGI come from the germline V gene. This CDR3 contains 15 residues. V dropped 5 bases and J dropped 3 bases, with 15 bases sitting between them. CDR3 in amino acids: CASSPRGAGTDTQYF. The CDR3 DNA follows: TGTGCCAGCAGTCCCCGGGGGGCCGGGACAGATACGCAGTATTTT.

This clone occurred once. The chain is built from TRBV2 and TRBJ1-4; 7 bases line up with TRBD1. J was trimmed by 10 bases and V by 4 bases; bases with no gene match: 3. This CDR3 has 12 residues. The germline gives CDR1 SNHLY, CDR2 FYNNEI. CDR3 in amino acids: CASSAPGGKLFF. The CDR3 DNA reads TGTGCCAGCAGTGCTCCAGGGGGAAAACTGTTTTTT.

The chain has TRBV5-6 and TRBJ2-2, with 7 bases fitting TRBD2. The ends lost 4 bases at V and 4 bases at J; junction bases unmatched: 7. The germline V gene has CDR1 SGHDT and CDR2 YYEEEE. The CDR3 sequence is 15 residues long. The CDR3 DNA is TGTGCCAGCAGCCCAATGGGGGGGGGCACCGGGGAGCTGTTTTTT. Its protein is CASSPMGGGTGELFF.

V and J are TRBV11-3 and TRBJ2-3; a possible D gene is TRBD2 (5 bases). CDR3 size: 14 residues. CDR1 is SGHNT, CDR2 YENEEA, per germline. V gave up 3 bases and J gave up 4 bases, with 11 bases separating them. Written as DNA, the CDR3 is TGTGCCAGCAGCTTTAACGGGGTTTCAGATACGCAGTATTTT. Protein sequence: CASSFNGVSDTQYF.

This clone was observed a handful of times. V usage is TRBV6-5 and J usage is TRBJ1-2; D may be TRBD1 (6 bases). This CDR3 region has 13 residues. V was clipped by 4 bases and J by 5 bases, with 11 bases between them. In germline, CDR1 is MNHEY, CDR2 SVGAGI. The CDR3 sequence: CASSSGAVYGYTF. CDR3 bases: TGTGCCAGCAGTTCGGGGGCAGTTTATGGCTACACCTTC.

The chain has TRBV7-9 and TRBJ2-7; TRBD1 is a possible D gene (5 bases). In germline, CDR1 is SEHNR, CDR2 FQNEAQ (reference sequence). Trimming took 5 bases from V and 4 from J, leaving 12 bases between them. The CDR3 has 13 residues. CDR3 bases: TGTGCCAGCAGCACCGACAGATTTTACGAGCAGTACTTC. This sequence encodes CASSTDRFYEQYF. Complete variable domain (other parts from reference TRBV7-9 and TRBJ2-7): DTGVSQNPRHKITKRGQNVTFRCDPISEHNRLYWYRQTLGQGPEFLTYFQNEAQLEKSRLLSDRFSAERPKGSFSTLEIQRTEQGDSAMYLCASSTDRFYEQYFGPGTRLTVT.

The gene calls are TRBV5-1 and TRBJ2-7; 7 nucleotides agree with TRBD1. CDR1 and CDR2 from the germline V gene are SGHRS and YFSETQ. This CDR3 region has 16 residues. J was trimmed by 0 bases and V by 0 bases; bases with no gene match: 6. The CDR3 coding sequence is TGCGCCAGCAGCTTGGGGGCTGGGACAGCCTCCTACGAGCAGTACTTC. It is translated as CASSLGAGTASYEQYF.

The gene calls are TRBV10-3 and TRBJ2-7; D is unresolved. Trimming took 2 bases from V and 0 from J, leaving 8 bases between them. The germline V gene encodes CDR1 ENHRY and CDR2 SYGVKD. CDR3 length: 14 amino acids. The CDR3 region is CAISEDRSSYEQYF. The CDR3 DNA is TGTGCCATCAGTGAGGACCGGAGCTCCTACGAGCAGTACTTC.

The genes are TRBV5-4 and TRBJ1-1; 7 nucleotides match TRBD1. This CDR3 region has 15 residues. Trimming took 4 bases from V and 1 from J; bases not matched to a gene: 7. Germline values: CDR1 SGHNT, CDR2 YYREEE (reference sequence). CDR3 residues: CASSAGQAGNTEAFF. CDR3 DNA: TGTGCCAGCAGCGCAGGACAGGCGGGGAACACTGAAGCTTTCTTT.

V gene TRBV11-3 combines with J gene TRBJ2-7; no clear D gene. The CDR3 length is 13 residues. V was pared by 0 bases and J by 5 bases, with 8 bases between. Per germline, CDR1 SGHNT and CDR2 YENEEA. The CDR3 spells CASSLEVGNEQYF. In DNA form, the CDR3 reads TGTGCCAGCAGCTTAGAAGTAGGGAACGAGCAGTACTTC.

This clone was detected a few times. The rearrangement links TRBV9 to TRBJ2-7, with TRBD2 matching 8 bases. V lost 0 bases and J lost 2; bases outside the gene matches: 4. The germline CDR1 and CDR2 sequences are SGDLS and YYNGEE. This CDR3 is built from 15 residues. CDR3 residues: CASSVGDSGTYEQYF. Here the CDR3 DNA reads TGTGCCAGCAGCGTAGGGGATAGCGGGACCTACGAGCAGTACTTC.

The CDR3 region is CASSLPGSSTDTQYF. The CDR3 DNA reads TGTGCCAGCAGCTTGCCGGGAAGTAGCACAGATACGCAGTATTTT. The chain has TRBV5-4 and TRBJ2-3; a possible D gene is TRBD2 (5 bases). Germline CDR1 reads SGHNT; CDR2 reads YYREEE (reference sequence). There are 15 residues in the CDR3. Deletions cut 1 base from V and 0 bases from J, with 9 bases between.

This chain connects TRBV29-1 to TRBJ2-1; 10 nucleotides agree with TRBD1. Germline lookup yields CDR1 SQVTM and CDR2 ANQGSEA. The CDR3 has 15 residues. With 6 bases clipped from V and 9 bases from J, the junction kept 14 bases outside the gene matches. This CDR3 reads CSVARAGTGVGEQFF. Here the CDR3 DNA reads TGCAGCGTCGCAAGAGCCGGGACAGGGGTAGGTGAGCAGTTCTTC.

The gene calls are TRBV28 and TRBJ2-1, with TRBD1 matching over 8 bases. CDR3 length equals 13 residues. V was pared by 8 bases and J by 12 bases, with 12 bases of the junction left unmatched. Germline CDR1 and CDR2: MDHEN and SYDVKM. Here the CDR3 reads CASGDRRPPRQFF. CDR3 in DNA: TGTGCCAGCGGGGACAGGCGGCCTCCCCGGCAGTTCTTC.